This record concerns one T cell receptor (beta chain) sequence. Between the trimmed V and J ends, which lost 2 bases and 5 bases, there was a span of 9 bases. CDR3 length: 13 residues. Per the germline V gene, CDR1 is WNHNN and CDR2 is SYGVQD (reference sequence). PCR primers comprised 60 Vbeta and 13 Jbeta primers. Produced via immunoSEQ multiplex PCR; TCRdb's table is partial and in-frame only. Found here are some 180,000 clones, around 80% of them singletons; the top ten hold around 1.4%. The sample comes from a study of cytomegalovirus exposure and HLA in healthy donors. The sequenced sample was PBMCs. The rearrangement links TRBV10-1 to TRBJ2-5; a weak D match, TRBD2 (5 bases). The TCR originated in a girl aged 5-17 years in good health and CMV-seropositive. CDR3 loop: CASSESGYETQYF. CDR3 sequence (DNA): TGCGCCAGCAGTGAGAGCGGTTACGAGACCCAGTACTTC.